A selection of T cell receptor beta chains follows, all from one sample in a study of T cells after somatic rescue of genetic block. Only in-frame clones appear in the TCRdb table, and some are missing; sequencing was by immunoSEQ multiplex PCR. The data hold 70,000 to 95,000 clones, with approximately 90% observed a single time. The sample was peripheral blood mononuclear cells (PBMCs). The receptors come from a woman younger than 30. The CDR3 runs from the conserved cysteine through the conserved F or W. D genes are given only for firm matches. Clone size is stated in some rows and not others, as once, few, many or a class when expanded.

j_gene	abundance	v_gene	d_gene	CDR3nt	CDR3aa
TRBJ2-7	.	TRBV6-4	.	TGTGCCAGCAGCCCCTTTGTCTCCTCCTACGAGCAGTACTTC	CASSPFVSSYEQYF
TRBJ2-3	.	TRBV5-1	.	TGCGCCAGCAGCATAGGGGGGTTCACAGATACGCAGTATTTT	CASSIGGFTDTQYF
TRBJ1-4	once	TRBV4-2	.	TGTGCCAGCAGCCCACTAAAGGCGTCCAGGGGTGAAAAACTGTTTTTT	CASSPLKASRGEKLFF
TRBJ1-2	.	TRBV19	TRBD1	TGTGCCAGTAGTCATTCCGGGACAGGGGCCTTGCTCTATGGCTACACCTTC	CASSHSGTGALLYGYTF
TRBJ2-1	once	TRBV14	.	TGTGCCAGCAGCCAACCCACAGGGAAGGGCAATGAGCAGTTCTTC	CASSQPTGKGNEQFF
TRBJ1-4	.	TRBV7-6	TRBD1	TGTGCCAGCAGCTTAGAAGGTGCAGGGGGCGAAGGGGAAAAACTGTTTTTT	CASSLEGAGGEGEKLFF
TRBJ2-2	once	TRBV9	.	TGTGCCAGCAGCGTAGATGCGTTGGGCACCGGGGAGCTGTTTTTT	CASSVDALGTGELFF
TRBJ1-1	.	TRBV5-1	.	TGCGCCAGCAGCCCCGGGGGGGGCCTTGAAGCTTTCTTT	CASSPGGGLEAFF
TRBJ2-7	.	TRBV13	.	TGTGCCAGCAGCTTATCTACGAGGGCCTCCTACGAGCAGTACTTC	CASSLSTRASYEQYF
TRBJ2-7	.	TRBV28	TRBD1	TGTGCCAGCAGTCGGCTTCAGGGGGACGAGCAGTACTTC	CASSRLQGDEQYF
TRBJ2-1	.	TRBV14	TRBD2	TGTGCCAGCAGCCGTTCATGGGCTAGCGGACACAGCTCCTACAATGAGCAGTTCTTC	CASSRSWASGHSSYNEQFF
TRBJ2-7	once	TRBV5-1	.	TGCGCCAGCAGCTTGGTGTCCGGGTCCTACGAGCAGTACTTC	CASSLVSGSYEQYF
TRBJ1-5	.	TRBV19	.	TGTGCCAGTAGTATTGGGCAGACCCTTAGCAATCAGCCCCAGCATTTT	CASSIGQTLSNQPQHF
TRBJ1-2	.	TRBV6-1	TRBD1	TGTGCCAGCAGTGAAGACAGGGGCTATGGCTACACCTTC	CASSEDRGYGYTF
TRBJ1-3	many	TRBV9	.	TGTGCCAGCACCTCGGGGGGGGGCGCAGGTGGAAACACCATATATTTT	CASTSGGGAGGNTIYF
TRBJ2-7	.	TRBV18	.	TGTGCCAGCTCACCACTCGGGGGTGTCTCCTACGAGCAGTACTTC	CASSPLGGVSYEQYF
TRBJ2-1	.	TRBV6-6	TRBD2	TGTGCCAGCAGAACCTACCAGGGACTAGCCGGTGAGCAGTTCTTC	CASRTYQGLAGEQFF
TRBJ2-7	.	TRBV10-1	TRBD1	TGCGCCAGCAGTGGAGGACAGGGGGGTCGGGAGCAGTACTTC	CASSGGQGGREQYF
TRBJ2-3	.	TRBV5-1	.	TGCGCCAGCAGCTTGGGGGGGACAGATACGCAGTATTTT	CASSLGGTDTQYF
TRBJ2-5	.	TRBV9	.	TGTGCCAGCAGCCCGAGAGGGGGGGGCCAGGAGACCCAGTACTTC	CASSPRGGGQETQYF
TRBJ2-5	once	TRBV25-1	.	TGTGCCAGCACCAGGGGAATGTTAGAGACCCAGTACTTC	CASTRGMLETQYF
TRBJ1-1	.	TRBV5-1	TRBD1	TGCGCCAGCATGGATCGCGGCGGGACAGGGTTTATTGAAGCTTTCTTT	CASMDRGGTGFIEAFF
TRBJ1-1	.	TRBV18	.	TGTGCCAGCTCACCAATCGGGGGGCGCGAGTCGAACACTGAAGCTTTCTTT	CASSPIGGRESNTEAFF
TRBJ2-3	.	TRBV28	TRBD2	TGTGCCAGCAGTTACAGAGCGGGATACACAGATACGCAGTATTTT	CASSYRAGYTDTQYF
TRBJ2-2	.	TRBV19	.	TGTGCCAGTAGTATAACCCCCCTCACGAACACCGGGGAGCTGTTTTTT	CASSITPLTNTGELFF
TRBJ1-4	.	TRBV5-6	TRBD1	TGTGCCAGCAGCTTGGTGGTGCAGGGGGAGGATGAAAAACTGTTTTTT	CASSLVVQGEDEKLFF
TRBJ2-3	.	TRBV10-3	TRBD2	TGTGCCATCAGTGGGATAGCGGGAGGTTTAGATACGCAGTATTTT	CAISGIAGGLDTQYF
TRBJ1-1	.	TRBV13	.	TGTGCCAGCAGACCCGTGTTGAACACTGAAGCTTTCTTT	CASRPVLNTEAFF
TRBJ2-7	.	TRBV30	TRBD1	TGTGCCTGGAGTGTCCAACAGGGGGGAAACTACGAGCAGTACTTC	CAWSVQQGGNYEQYF
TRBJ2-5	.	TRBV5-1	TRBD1	TGCGCCAGCAGCCCTAGGACAGGGGAGAAGACCCAGTACTTC	CASSPRTGEKTQYF
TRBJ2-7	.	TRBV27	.	TGTGCCAGCAGTTTTTCGGGCGGCGAGCAGTACTTC	CASSFSGGEQYF
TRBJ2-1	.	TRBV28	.	TGTGCCAGCAGTTTGGCGGATTTCCATGAGCAGTTCTTC	CASSLADFHEQFF
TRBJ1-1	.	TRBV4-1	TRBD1	TGCGCCAGCAGCCACCACCGGACAGGGCTGAACACTGAAGCTTTCTTT	CASSHHRTGLNTEAFF
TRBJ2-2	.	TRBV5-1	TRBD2	TGCGCCAGCAGCCCTTCGACTAGCGGGAGGACGGGGTCTGGGGAGCTGTTTTTT	CASSPSTSGRTGSGELFF
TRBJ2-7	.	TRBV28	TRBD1	TGTGCCAGCAGTTGGGACAGCTCCTACGAGCAGTACTTC	CASSWDSSYEQYF
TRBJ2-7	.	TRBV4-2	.	TGTGCCAGCAGCCAAGGTGAACTAACCTACGAGCAGTACTTC	CASSQGELTYEQYF
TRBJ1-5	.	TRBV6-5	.	TGTGCCAGCAGTGAAGGGACACTCAATCAGCCCCAGCATTTT	CASSEGTLNQPQHF
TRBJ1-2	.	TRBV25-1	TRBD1	TGTGCCAGCAGTCCCGGACAGGGGTGGTATGGCTACACCTTC	CASSPGQGWYGYTF
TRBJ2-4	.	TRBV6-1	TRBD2	TGTGCCAGCAGTGCCAACCGACTAGCGCTAGCCAAAAACATTCAGTACTTC	CASSANRLALAKNIQYF
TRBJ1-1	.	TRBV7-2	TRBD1	TGTGCCAGCAGCACCAAAACAGGGGAACGGGGTGAAGCTTTCTTT	CASSTKTGERGEAFF
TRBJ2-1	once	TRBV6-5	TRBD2	TGTGCCAGCAGTCCTGTAGCGGGGGGGGATGAGCAGTTCTTC	CASSPVAGGDEQFF
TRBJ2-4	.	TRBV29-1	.	TGCAGCGCCGGGATAACAGAGGACATTCAGTACTTC	CSAGITEDIQYF
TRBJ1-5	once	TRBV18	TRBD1	TGTGCCAGCTCACCAACTGTCGGGACAGGGATTCAGCCCCAGCATTTT	CASSPTVGTGIQPQHF
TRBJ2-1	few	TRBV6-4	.	TGTGCCAGCAGTGACTCTGAAGGGAATGAGCAGTTCTTC	CASSDSEGNEQFF
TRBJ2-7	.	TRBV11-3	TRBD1	TGTGCCAGCAGCTTAGGGGTAGGGACAGACCCTTGGGAGCAGTACTTC	CASSLGVGTDPWEQYF
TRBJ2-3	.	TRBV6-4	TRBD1	TGTGCCAGCAGTGACTCGACAGGGGGCGCAGATACGCAGTATTTT	CASSDSTGGADTQYF
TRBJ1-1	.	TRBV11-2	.	TGTGCCAGCAGCCGGACCCACACTGAAGCTTTCTTT	CASSRTHTEAFF
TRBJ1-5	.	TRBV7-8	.	TGTGCCAGCAGCACCCCGGAGGCGTCAGGTAATCAGCCCCAGCATTTT	CASSTPEASGNQPQHF
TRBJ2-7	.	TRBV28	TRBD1	TGTGCCAGCAGTTTTAGGGACAGGGGGTCGAAAGAGCAGTACTTC	CASSFRDRGSKEQYF
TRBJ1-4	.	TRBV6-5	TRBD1	TGTGCCAGCAGTTCGGACAGGGGGACTGAAAAACTGTTTTTT	CASSSDRGTEKLFF
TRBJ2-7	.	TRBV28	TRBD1	TGTGCCAGCAGTTTGGGGAGGGGGGACAGGGACTACGAGCAGTACTTC	CASSLGRGDRDYEQYF
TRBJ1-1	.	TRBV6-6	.	TGTGCCAGCAGTTACGGGCAGGGGAACACTGAAGCTTTCTTT	CASSYGQGNTEAFF
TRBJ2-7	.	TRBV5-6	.	TGTGCCAGCAGCTTGGGCGGGGTGCACGAGCAGTACTTC	CASSLGGVHEQYF
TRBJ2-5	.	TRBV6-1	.	TGTGCCGGGGCCATGGAAGAGACCCAGTACTTC	CAGAMEETQYF
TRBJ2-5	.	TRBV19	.	TGTGCCACCAGGGACATTGTGCAAGAGACCCAGTACTTC	CATRDIVQETQYF
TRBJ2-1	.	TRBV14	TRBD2	TGTGCCAGCAGCCAAGGGCTAGCGGGAAGGGCCTACAATGAGCAGTTCTTC	CASSQGLAGRAYNEQFF
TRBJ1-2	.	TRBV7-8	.	TGTGCCAGCAGCTTAGCGACGACTGGCAGCGGCTACACCTTC	CASSLATTGSGYTF
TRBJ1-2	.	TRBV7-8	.	TGTGCCAGCAGCTTAGGCACAGGGCCCTATGGCTACACCTTC	CASSLGTGPYGYTF